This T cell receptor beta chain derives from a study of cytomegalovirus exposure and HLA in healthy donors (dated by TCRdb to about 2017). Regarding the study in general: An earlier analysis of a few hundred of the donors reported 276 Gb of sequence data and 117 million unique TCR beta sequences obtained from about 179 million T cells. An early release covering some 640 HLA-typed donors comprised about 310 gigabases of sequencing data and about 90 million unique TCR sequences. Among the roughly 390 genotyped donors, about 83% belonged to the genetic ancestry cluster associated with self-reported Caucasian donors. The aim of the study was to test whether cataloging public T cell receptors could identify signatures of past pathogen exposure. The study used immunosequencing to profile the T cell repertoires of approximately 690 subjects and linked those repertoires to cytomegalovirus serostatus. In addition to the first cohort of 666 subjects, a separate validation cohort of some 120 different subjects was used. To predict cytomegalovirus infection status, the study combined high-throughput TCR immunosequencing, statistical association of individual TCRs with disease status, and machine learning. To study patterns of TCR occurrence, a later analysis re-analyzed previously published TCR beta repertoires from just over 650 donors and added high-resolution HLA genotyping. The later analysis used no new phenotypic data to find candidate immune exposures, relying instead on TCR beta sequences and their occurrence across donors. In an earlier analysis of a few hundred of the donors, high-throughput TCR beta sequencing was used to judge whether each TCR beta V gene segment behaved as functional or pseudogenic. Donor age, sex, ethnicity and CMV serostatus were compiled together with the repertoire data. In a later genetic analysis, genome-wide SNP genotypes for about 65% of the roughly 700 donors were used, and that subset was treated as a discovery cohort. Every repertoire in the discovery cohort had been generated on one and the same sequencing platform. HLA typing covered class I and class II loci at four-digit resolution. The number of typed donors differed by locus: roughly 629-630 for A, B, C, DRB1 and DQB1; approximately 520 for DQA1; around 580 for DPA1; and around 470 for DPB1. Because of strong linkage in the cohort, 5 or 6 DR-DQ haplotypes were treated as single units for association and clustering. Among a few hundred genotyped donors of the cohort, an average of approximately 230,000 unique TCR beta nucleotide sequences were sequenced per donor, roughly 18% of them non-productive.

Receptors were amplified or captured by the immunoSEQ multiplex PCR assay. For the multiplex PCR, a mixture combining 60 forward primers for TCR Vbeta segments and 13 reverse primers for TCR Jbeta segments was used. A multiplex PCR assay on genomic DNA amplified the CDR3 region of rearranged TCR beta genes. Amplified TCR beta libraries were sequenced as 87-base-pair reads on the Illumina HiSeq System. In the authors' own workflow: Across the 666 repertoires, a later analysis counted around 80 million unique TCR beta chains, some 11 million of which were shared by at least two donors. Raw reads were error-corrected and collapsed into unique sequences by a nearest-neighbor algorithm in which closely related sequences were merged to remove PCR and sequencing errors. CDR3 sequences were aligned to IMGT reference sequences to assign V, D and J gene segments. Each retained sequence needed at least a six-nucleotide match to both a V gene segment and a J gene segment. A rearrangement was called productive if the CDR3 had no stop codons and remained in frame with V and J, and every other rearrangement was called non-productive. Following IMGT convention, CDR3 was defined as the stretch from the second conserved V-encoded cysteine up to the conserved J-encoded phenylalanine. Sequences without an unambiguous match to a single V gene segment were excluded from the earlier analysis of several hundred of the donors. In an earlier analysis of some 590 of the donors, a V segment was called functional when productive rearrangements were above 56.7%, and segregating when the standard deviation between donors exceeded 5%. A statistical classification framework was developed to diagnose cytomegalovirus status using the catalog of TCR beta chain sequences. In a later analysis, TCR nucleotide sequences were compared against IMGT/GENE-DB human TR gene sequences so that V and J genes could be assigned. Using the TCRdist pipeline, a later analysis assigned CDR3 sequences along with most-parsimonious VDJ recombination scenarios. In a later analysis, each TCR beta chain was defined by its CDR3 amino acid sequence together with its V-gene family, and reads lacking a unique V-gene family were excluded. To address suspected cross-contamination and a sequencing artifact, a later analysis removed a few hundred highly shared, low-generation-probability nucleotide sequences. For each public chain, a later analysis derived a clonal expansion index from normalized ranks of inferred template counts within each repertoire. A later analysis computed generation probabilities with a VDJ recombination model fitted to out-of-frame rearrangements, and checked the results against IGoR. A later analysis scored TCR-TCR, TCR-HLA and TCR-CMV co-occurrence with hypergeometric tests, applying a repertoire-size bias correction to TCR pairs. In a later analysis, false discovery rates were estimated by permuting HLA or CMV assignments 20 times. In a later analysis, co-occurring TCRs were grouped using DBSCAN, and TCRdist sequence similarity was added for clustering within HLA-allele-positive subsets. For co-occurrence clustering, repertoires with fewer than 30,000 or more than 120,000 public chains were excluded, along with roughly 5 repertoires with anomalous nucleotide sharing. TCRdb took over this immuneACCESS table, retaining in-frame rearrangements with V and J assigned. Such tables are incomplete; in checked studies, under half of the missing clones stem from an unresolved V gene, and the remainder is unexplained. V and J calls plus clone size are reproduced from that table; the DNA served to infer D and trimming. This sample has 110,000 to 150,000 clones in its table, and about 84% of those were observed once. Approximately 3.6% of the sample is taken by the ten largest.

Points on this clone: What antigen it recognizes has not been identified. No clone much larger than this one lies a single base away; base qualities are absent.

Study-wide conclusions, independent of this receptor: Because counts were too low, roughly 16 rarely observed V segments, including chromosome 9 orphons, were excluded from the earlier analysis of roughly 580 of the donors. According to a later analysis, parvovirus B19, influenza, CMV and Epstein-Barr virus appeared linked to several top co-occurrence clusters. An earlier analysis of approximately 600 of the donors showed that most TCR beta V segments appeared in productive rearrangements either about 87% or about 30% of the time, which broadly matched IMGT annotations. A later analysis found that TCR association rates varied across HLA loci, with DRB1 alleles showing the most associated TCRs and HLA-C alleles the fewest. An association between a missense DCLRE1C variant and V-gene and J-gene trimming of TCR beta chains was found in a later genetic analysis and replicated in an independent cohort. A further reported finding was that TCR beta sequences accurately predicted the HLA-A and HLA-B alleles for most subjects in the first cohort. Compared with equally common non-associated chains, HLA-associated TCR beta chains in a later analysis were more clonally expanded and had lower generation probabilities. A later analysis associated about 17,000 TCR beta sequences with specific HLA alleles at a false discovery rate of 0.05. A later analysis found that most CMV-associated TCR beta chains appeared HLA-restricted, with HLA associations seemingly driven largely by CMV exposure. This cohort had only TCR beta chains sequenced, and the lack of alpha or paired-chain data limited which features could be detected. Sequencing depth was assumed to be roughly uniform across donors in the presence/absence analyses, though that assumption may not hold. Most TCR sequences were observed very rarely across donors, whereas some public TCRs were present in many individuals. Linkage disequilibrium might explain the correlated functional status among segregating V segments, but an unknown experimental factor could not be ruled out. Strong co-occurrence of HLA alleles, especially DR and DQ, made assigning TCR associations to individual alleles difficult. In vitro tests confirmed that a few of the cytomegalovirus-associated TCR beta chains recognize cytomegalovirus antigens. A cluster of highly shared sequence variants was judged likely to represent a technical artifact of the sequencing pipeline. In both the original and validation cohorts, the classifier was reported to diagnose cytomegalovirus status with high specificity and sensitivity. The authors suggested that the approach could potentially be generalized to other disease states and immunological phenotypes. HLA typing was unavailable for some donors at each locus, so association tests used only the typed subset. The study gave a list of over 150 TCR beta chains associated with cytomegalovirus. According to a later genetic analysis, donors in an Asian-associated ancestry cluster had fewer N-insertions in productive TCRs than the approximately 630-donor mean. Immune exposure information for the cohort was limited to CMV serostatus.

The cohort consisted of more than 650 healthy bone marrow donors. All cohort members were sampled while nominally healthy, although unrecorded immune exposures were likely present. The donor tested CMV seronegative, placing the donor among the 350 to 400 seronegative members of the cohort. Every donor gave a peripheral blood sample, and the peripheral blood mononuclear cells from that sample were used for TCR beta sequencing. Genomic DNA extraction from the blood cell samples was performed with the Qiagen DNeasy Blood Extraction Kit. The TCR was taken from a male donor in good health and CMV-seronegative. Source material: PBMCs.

The base sequence is TGTGCCAGCAGCAGAAGACTTAGCACAGATACGCAGTATTTT. This sequence encodes CASSRRLSTDTQYF. The chain was built from TRBV7-3 and TRBJ2-3, with the D gene uncertain. As encoded in the germline V gene, CDR1 is SGHTA while CDR2 is FQGTGA. V loses 5 bases of germline sequence and J loses 0 bases, and the interval between the two ends is 9 bases. Measured from the cysteine to the phenylalanine, the CDR3 is 14 residues long. Just CDR3 DNA is preserved here, 42 bases in frame from base 1.